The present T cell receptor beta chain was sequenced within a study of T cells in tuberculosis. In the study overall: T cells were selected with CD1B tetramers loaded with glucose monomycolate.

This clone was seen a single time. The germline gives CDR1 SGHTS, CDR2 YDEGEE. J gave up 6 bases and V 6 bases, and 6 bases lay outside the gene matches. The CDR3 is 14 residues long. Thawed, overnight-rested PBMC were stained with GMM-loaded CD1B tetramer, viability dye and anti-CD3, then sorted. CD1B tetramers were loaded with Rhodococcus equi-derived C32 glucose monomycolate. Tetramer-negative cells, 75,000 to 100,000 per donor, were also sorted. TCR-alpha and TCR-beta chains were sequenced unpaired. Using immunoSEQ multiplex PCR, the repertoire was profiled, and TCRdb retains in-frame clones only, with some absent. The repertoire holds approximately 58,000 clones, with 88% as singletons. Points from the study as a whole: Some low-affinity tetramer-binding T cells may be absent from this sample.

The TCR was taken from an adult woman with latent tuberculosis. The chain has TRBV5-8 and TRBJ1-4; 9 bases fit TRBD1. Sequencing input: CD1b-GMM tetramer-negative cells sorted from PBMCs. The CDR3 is CASNGGQGDEKLFF. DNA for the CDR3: TGTGCCAGCAATGGGGGACAGGGCGATGAAAAACTGTTTTTT. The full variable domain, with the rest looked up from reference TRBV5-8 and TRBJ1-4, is EAGVTQSPTHLIKTRGQQATLRCSPISGHTSVYWYQQALGLGLQFLLWYDEGEERNRGNFPPRFSGRQFPNYSSELNVNALELEDSALYLCASNGGQGDEKLFFGSGTQLSVL.